This T cell receptor (beta chain) was retrieved from a study of shared clonotypes between healthy human individuals. This table comes from immunoSEQ multiplex PCR, and its TCRdb copy is limited to in-frame clones, with some not included. The data contain about 710,000 clones, roughly two thirds of them singletons. V lost 4 bases to trimming and J lost 7 bases, with 14 bases between them. This CDR3 spans 14 amino acids. Per germline, CDR1 MNHNS and CDR2 SASEGT. This TCR was recovered from a woman in her thirties in good health. The chain combines TRBV6-1 with TRBJ1-5; unclear D gene. The sample comprised memory CD4+ T cells sorted from blood. Described subset: CD45RA-negative fraction. CDR3 coding DNA: TGTGCCAGCAGTGGACCGGAAAGGGCACAGCCCCAGCATTTT. This sequence encodes CASSGPERAQPQHF.